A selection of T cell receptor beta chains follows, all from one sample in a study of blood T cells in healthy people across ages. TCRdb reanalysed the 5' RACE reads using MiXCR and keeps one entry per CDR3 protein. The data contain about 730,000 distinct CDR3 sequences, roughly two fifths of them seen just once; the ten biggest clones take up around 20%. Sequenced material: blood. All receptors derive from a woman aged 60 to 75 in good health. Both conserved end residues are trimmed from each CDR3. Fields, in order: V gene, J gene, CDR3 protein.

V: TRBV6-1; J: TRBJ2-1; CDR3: ASSEWPSPLNEQF
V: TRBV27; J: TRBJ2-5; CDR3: ASSKISGGDYNEQY
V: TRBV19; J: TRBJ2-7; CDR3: ASGTHSYEQY
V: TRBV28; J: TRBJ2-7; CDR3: ASSPGTSYSYEQY
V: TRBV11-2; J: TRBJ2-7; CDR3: ASSFVPGGQY
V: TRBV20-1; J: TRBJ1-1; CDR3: SARSGVSEAF
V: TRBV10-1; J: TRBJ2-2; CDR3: ASSSSLGELF
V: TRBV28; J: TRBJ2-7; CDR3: ASSLRTGATYEQY
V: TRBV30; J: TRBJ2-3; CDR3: AWRKASGDTDTQY
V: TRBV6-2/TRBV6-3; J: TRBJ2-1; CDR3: AGSYSGLGNNEQF
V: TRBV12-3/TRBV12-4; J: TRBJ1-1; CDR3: ASSSDRGAF
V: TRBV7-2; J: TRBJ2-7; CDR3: ASKLGVLAAYEQY
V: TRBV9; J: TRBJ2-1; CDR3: ASSVASQAHNEQF
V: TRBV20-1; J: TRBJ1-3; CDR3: SARDSDRGSGNTIY
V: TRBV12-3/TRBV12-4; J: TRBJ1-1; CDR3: ASSEQELTEAF
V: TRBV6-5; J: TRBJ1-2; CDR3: ASSYDYLTGGYPRYGYT
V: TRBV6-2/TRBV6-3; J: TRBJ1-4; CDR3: ASGPATNEKLF
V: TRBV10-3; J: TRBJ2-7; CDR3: APWGLAGGSSYEQY